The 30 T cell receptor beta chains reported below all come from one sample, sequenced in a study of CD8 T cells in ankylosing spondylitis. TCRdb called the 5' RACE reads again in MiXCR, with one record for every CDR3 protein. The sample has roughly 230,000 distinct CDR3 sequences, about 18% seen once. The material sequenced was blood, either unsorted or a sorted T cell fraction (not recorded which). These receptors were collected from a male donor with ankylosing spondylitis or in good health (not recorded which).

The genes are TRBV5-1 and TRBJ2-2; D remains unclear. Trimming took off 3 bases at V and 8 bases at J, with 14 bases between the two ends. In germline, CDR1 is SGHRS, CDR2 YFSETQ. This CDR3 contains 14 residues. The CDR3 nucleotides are TGCGCCAGCAGCTCGACGCTTATGCTGGGGGAGCTGTTTTTT. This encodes CASSSTLMLGELFF.

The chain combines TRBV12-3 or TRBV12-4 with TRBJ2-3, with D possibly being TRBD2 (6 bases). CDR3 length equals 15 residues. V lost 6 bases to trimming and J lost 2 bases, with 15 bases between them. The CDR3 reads CASSPLERVTDTQYF. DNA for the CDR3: TGTGCCAGCAGCCCCCTTGAGCGGGTCACAGATACGCAGTATTTT.

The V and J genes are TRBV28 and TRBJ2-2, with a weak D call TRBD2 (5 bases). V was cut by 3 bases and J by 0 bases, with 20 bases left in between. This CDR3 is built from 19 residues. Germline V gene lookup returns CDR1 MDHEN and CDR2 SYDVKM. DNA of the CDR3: TGTGCCAGCAGTTTTTCGTTCATCGGAGGCAATACGAACACCGGGGAGCTGTTTTTT. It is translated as CASSFSFIGGNTNTGELFF.

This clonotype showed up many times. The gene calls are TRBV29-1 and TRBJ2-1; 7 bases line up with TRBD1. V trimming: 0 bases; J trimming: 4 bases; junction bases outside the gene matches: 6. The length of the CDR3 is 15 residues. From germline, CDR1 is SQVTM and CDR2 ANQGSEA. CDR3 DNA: TGCAGCGTTGAAGATATTGGGACAGAGTACAATGAGCAGTTCTTC. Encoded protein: CSVEDIGTEYNEQFF.

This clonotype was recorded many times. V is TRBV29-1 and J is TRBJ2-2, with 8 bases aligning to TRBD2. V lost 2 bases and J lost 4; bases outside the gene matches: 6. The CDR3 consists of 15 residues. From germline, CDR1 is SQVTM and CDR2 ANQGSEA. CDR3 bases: TGCAGCGTTGAAAGGAGCGGGAGCCGCACCGGGGAGCTGTTTTTT. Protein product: CSVERSGSRTGELFF.

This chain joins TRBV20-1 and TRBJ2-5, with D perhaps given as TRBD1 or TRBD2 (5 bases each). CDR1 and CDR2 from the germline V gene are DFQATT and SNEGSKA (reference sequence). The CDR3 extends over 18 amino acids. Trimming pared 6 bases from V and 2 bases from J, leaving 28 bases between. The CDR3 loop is CSASSPGTQRQEQETQYF. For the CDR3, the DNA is TGCAGTGCCTCCTCCCCCGGGACCCAAAGGCAGGAACAAGAGACCCAGTACTTC.

The CDR3 coding sequence is TGTGCCAGCAGCCGGGCGGATGAAAAACTGTTTTTT. It is translated as CASSRADEKLFF. The chain links TRBV7-2 to TRBJ1-4, with D hard to call. Per germline, CDR1 SGHTA and CDR2 FQGNSA. CDR3 size: 12 residues. The V end lost 5 bases, the J end lost 6 bases, and 7 bases lay between the germline ends.

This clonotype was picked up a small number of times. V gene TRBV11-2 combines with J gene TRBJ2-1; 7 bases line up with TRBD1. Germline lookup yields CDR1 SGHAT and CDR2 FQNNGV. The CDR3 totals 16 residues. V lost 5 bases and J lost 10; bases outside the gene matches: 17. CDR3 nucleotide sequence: TGTGCCAGCAGCACCACCCCGGGACAGACAACCGGGGAGCAGTTCTTC. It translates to CASSTTPGQTTGEQFF.

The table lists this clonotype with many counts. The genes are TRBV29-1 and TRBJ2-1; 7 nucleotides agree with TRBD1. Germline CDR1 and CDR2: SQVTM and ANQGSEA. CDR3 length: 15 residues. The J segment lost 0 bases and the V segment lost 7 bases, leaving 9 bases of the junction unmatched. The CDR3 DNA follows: TGCAGCGCCACGGGACAGACAAGCTCCTACAATGAGCAGTTCTTC. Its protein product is CSATGQTSSYNEQFF.

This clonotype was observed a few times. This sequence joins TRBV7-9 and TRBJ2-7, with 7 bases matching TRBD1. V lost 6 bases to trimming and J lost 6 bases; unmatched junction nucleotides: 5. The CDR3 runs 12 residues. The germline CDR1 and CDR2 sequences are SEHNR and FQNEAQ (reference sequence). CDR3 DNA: TGTGCCAGCAGGAAGACAGGGCTCGAGCAGTACTTC. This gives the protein CASRKTGLEQYF. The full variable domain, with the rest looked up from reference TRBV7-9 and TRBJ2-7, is DTGVSQNPRHKITKRGQNVTFRCDPISEHNRLYWYRQTLGQGPEFLTYFQNEAQLEKSRLLSDRFSAERPKGSFSTLEIQRTEQGDSAMYLCASRKTGLEQYFGPGTRLTVT.

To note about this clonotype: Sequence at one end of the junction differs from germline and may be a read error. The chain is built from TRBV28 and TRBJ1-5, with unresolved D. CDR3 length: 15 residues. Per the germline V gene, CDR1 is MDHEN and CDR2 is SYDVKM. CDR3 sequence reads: CASSETGNSNPPQHF. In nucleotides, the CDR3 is TGTGCCAGCAGCGAGACGGGGAACAGCAATCCGCCCCAGCATTTT.

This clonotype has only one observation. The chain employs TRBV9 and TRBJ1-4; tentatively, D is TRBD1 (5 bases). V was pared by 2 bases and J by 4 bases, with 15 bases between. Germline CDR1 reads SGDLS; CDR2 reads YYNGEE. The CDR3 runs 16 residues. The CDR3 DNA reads TGTGCCAGCAGCGTTGGGGGAGGGGAGTTTAATGAAAAACTGTTTTTT. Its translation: CASSVGGGEFNEKLFF.

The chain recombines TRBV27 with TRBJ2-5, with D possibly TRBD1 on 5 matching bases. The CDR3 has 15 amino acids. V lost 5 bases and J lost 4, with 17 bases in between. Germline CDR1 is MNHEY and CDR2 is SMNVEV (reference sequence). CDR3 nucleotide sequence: TGTGCCAGCAGTCCCGGACATGAGCCCGGAGAGACCCAGTACTTC. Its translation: CASSPGHEPGETQYF.

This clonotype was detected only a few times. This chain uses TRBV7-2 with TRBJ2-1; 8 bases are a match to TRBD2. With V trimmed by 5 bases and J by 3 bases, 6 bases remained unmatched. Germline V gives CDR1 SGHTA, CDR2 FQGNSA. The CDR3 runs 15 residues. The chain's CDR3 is CASSPLADLYNEQFF. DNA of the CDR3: TGTGCCAGCAGCCCACTAGCGGACCTCTACAATGAGCAGTTCTTC.

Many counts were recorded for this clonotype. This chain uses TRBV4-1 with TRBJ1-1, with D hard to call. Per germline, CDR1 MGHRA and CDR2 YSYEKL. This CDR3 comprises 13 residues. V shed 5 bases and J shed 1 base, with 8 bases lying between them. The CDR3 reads CASSTSPNTEAFF. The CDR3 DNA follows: TGCGCCAGCAGCACTTCTCCGAACACTGAAGCTTTCTTT.

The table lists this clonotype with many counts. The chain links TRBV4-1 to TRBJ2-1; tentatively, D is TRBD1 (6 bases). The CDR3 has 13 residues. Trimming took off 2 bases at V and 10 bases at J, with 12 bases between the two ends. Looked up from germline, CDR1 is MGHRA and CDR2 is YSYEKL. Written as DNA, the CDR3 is TGCGCCAGCAGCCAAAAAACAGGGATAGAGCAGTTCTTC. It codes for CASSQKTGIEQFF.

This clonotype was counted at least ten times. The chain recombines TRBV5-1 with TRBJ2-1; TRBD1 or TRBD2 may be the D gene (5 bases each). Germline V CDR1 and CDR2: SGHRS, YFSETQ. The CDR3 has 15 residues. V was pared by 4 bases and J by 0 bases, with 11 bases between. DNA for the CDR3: TGCGCCAGCAGCCCTGAGGGGAGCTCCTACAATGAGCAGTTCTTC. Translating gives CASSPEGSSYNEQFF.

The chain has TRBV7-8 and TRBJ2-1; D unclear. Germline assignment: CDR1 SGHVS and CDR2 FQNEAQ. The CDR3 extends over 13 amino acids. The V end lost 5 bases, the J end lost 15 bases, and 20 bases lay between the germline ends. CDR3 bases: TGTGCCAGCAGCCTGGGGTCTAGTGGGATGTGGTTCTTC. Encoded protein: CASSLGSSGMWFF. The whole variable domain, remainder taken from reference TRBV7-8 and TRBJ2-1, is GAGVSQSPRYKVAKRGQDVALRCDPISGHVSLFWYQQALGQGPEFLTYFQNEAQLDKSGLPSDRFFAERPEGSVSTLKIQRTQQEDSAVYLCASSLGSSGMWFFGPGTRLTVL.

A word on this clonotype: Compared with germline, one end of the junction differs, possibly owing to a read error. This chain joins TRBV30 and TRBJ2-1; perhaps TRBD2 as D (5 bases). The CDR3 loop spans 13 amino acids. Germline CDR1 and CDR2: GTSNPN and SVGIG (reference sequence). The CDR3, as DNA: TGCGCGTGGGCAGAGGGAGAATACAATGAGCAGTTCTTC. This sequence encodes CAWAEGEYNEQFF.

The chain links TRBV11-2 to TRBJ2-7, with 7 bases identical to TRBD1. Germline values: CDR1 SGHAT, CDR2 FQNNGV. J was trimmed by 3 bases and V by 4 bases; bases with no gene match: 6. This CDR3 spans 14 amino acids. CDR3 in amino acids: CASSYPGQRYEQYF. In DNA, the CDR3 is TGTGCCAGCAGCTACCCGGGACAGCGCTACGAGCAGTACTTC.

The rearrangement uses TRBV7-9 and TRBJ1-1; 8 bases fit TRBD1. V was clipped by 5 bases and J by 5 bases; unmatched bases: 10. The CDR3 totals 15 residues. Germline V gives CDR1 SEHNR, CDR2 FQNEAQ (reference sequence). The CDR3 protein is CASSPVQGARTEAFF. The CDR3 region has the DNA TGTGCCAGCAGCCCTGTGCAGGGGGCGAGGACTGAAGCTTTCTTT.

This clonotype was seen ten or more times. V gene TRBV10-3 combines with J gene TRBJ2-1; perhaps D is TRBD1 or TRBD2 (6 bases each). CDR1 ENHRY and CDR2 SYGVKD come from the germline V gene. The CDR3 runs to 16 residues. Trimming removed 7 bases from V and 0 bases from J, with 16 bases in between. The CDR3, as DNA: TGTGCCATCACTACGATAGGGGGGAGCTCCTACAATGAGCAGTTCTTC. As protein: CAITTIGGSSYNEQFF.

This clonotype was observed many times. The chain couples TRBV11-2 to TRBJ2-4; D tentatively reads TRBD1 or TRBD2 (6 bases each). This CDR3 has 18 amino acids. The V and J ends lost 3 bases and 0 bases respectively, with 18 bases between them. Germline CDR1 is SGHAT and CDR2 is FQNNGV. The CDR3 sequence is CASSFQPPGAGAKNIQYF. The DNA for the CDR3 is TGTGCCAGCAGCTTCCAGCCCCCGGGGGCCGGAGCCAAAAACATTCAGTACTTC.

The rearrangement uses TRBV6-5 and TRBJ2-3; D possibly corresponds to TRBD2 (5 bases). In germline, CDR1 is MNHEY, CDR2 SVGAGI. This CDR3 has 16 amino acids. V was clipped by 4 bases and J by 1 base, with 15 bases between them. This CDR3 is CASSSHEGAGTDTQYF. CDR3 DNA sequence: TGTGCCAGCAGTTCCCACGAGGGAGCTGGCACAGATACGCAGTATTTT.

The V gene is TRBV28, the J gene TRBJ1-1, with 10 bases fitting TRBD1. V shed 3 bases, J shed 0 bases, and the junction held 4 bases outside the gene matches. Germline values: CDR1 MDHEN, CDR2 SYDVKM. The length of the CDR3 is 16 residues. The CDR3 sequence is CASSLGTGDLNTEAFF. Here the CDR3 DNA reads TGTGCCAGCAGTTTGGGGACAGGGGATCTGAACACTGAAGCTTTCTTT.

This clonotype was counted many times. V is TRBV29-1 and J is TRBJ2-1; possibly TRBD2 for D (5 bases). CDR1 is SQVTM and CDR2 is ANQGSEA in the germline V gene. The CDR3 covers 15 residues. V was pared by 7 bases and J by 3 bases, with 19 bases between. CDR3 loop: CSGLALEGGYNEQFF. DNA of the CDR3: TGCAGCGGCCTTGCCCTAGAGGGTGGCTACAATGAGCAGTTCTTC.

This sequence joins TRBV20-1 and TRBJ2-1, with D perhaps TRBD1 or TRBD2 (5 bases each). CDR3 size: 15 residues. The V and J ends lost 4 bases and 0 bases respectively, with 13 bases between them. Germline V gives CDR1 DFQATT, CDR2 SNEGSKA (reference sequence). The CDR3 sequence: CSAKWDRSSYNEQFF. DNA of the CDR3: TGCAGTGCTAAATGGGACCGGAGCTCCTACAATGAGCAGTTCTTC.

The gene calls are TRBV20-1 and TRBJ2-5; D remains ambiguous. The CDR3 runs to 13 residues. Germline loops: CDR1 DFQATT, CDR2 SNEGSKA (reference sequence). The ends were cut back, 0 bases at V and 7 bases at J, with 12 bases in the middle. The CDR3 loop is CSARDPTPGTQYF. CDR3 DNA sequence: TGCAGTGCTAGAGATCCCACCCCAGGGACCCAGTACTTC.

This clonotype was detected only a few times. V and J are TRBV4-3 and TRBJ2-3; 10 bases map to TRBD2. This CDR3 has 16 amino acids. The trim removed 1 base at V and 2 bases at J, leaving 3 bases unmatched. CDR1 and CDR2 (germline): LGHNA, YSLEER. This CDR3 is CASSQALAGITDTQYF. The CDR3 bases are TGCGCCAGCAGCCAAGCACTAGCGGGAATCACAGATACGCAGTATTTT.

The CDR3 nucleotides are TGCGCCAGCACCCCCGGGACTACGAACACCGGGGAGCTGTTTTTT. This gives the protein CASTPGTTNTGELFF. This chain uses TRBV5-1 with TRBJ2-2, with 7 bases identical to TRBD2. The CDR3 is 15 amino acids. The V and J ends lost 6 bases and 0 bases, in that order; junction bases with no gene match: 5. From germline, CDR1 is SGHRS and CDR2 YFSETQ.